This T cell receptor (delta chain) was profiled in a study of γδ T cells in repeated Plasmodium falciparum infection. CDR1 TSWWSYY and CDR2 QGS come from the germline V gene. The CDR3 extends over 25 amino acids. Vgamma9/Vdelta2+ and Vdelta2-negative gammadelta T cells were flow-sorted from PBMC for bulk sequencing. TCRdb reanalysed the multiplex PCR reads with CATT. The profile covers 50,000 to 65,000 delta-chain clones, with around 1.7% appearing a single time and approximately 16% taken by the ten largest. This clone was counted a few times. A far bigger clonotype differs at one base, so this is likely a read error. Other DNA sequences in the same sample also yield this CDR3.

What was sequenced was gamma-delta T cells from blood. The rearrangement uses TRDV1 and TRDJ1; the match to TRDD2 covers 8 bases. The receptor was derived from a pool of human donors (malaria-infected and uninfected, not separated). The CDR3 nucleotides are TGTGCCCTTGGGGAACTCGGGCCCGCTTCCTACAGCTGGGGATTCCCCTTGTTCCTAGCGGATAAACTCATCTTT. Encoded protein: CALGELGPASYSWGFPLFLADKLIF.